This TCR beta chain was sequenced for a study of blood T cells in healthy people across ages. J gave up 11 bases and V 3 bases, and 20 bases lay outside the gene matches. There are 17 residues in the CDR3. Per the germline V gene, CDR1 is MNHNS and CDR2 is SASEGT. PCR was performed a second time for about 7 to 11 cycles using a sample-barcoded 5' primer and a J-beta primer mix. TCRdb re-derived calls from the 5' RACE reads in MiXCR, one entry per CDR3 protein. The top ten clones hold roughly a tenth of a sample with about 930,000 distinct CDR3 sequences, under 35% of them seen once. The same specimen was also included in a second study, on T cells of mothers and their children.

What was sequenced was blood. The receptor comes from a woman in her thirties or forties in good health. The V call is TRBV6-1, the J call TRBJ2-5; TRBD1 aligns across 8 bases. The CDR3 here is CASSEILLTGALEEQYF. The CDR3 bases are TGTGCCAGCAGTGAGATATTACTGACAGGGGCCCTGGAGGAGCAGTACTTC.